A selection of T cell receptor beta chains follows, all from one sample in a study of T cell repertoires in cytomegalovirus infection. Their antigens are not known. One entry per CDR3 protein results from TCRdb running MiXCR on the reads. The repertoire holds 250,000 to 400,000 distinct CDR3 sequences, with 20% to 25% as singletons. The sequencing here drew on cultured PBMCs, taken from culture after CMV antigen stimulation. The receptors shown here come from a human donor in good health (CMV status not recorded). Some clones in this sample may be carry-over from other donors' samples. Each CDR3 is given with its conserved first and last residue. A D gene is named only where the DNA matches it firmly. Size is stated for part of the rows, as once, few or many counts, or as a class when the clone is expanded.

clone_size	j_call	v_call	d_call	cdr3_aa	cdr3_nt
few	TRBJ2-7	TRBV27	TRBD2	CASSGGTSYEQYF	TGTGCCAGCTCGGGAGGGACATCCTACGAGCAGTACTTC
few	TRBJ1-5	TRBV10-3	NA	CAISPTPGGSNQPQHF	TGTGCCATCAGTCCCACCCCCGGGGGGAGCAATCAGCCCCAGCATTTT
NA	TRBJ2-5	TRBV7-2	TRBD2	CASSALLPGLAGETQYF	TGTGCCAGCAGCGCACTGCTACCGGGACTAGCGGGAGAGACCCAGTACTTC
few	TRBJ1-1	TRBV19	NA	CASGRPRASMNTEAFF	TGTGCCAGTGGAAGACCGAGGGCAAGCATGAACACTGAAGCTTTCTTT
NA	TRBJ2-1	TRBV2	TRBD2	CASSEEGGRTDEQFF	TGTGCCAGCAGTGAAGAGGGCGGGAGGACGGATGAGCAGTTCTTC
NA	TRBJ1-2	TRBV29-1	NA	CSVEAPGGGYTF	TGCAGCGTTGAAGCCCCCGGGGGAGGCTACACCTTC
NA	TRBJ1-5	TRBV29-1	TRBD1	CSVDTGDQPQHF	TGCAGCGTTGATACAGGGGACCAGCCCCAGCATTTT
NA	TRBJ2-3	TRBV6-2/TRBV6-3	TRBD2	CASSYPSGITSTDTQYF	TGTGCCAGCAGTTACCCTAGCGGGATAACTAGCACAGATACGCAGTATTTT
few	TRBJ1-3	TRBV20-1	NA	CSATSPGDGGNTIYF	TGCAGTGCTACCTCGCCTGGAGATGGAGGGAACACCATATATTTT
few	TRBJ1-2	TRBV10-3	TRBD1	CAISDGQGGFYGYTF	TGTGCCATCAGTGACGGCCAGGGGGGATTCTATGGCTACACCTTC
many	TRBJ2-5	TRBV7-2	NA	CASSLRLDQETQYF	TGTGCCAGCAGCTTACGACTAGATCAAGAGACCCAGTACTTC
few	TRBJ2-7	TRBV4-1	TRBD2	CASSQILAGVYEQYF	TGCGCCAGCAGCCAAATACTAGCGGGAGTCTACGAGCAGTACTTC
NA	TRBJ1-1	TRBV6-2/TRBV6-3	NA	CASSYASGVLNTEAFF	TGTGCCAGCAGTTACGCGTCAGGTGTATTGAACACTGAAGCTTTCTTT
many	TRBJ2-7	TRBV7-2	TRBD1	CASSVDRDYEQYF	TGTGCCAGCAGTGTGGACAGGGACTACGAGCAGTACTTC
few	TRBJ2-3	TRBV11-2	NA	CASSLDDYTDTQYF	TGTGCCAGCAGCTTAGATGATTACACAGATACGCAGTATTTT
few	TRBJ2-1	TRBV11-3	TRBD2	CASSLDRGLADGDEQFF	TGTGCCAGCAGCTTAGATCGGGGACTAGCGGATGGGGATGAGCAGTTCTTC
NA	TRBJ1-5	TRBV7-2	NA	CASSLVATQPQHF	TGTGCCAGCAGCTTAGTGGCTACCCAGCCCCAGCATTTT
NA	TRBJ2-5	TRBV20-1	TRBD2	CSTERGGFGETQYF	TGCAGTACCGAGCGCGGGGGGTTTGGGGAGACCCAGTACTTC
NA	TRBJ2-1	TRBV10-3	NA	CAISESHGFADRGFF	TGTGCCATCAGTGAGTCCCACGGCTTTGCGGACCGGGGGTTCTTC
many	TRBJ2-1	TRBV11-2	TRBD2	CASSSLAGGWDEQFF	TGTGCCAGCAGCTCCCTAGCGGGTGGGTGGGATGAGCAGTTCTTC
many	TRBJ2-7	TRBV12-3/TRBV12-4	NA	CASCLGQGTDYEQYF	TGTGCCAGCTGTTTGGGTCAAGGGACTGACTACGAGCAGTACTTC
few	TRBJ1-1	TRBV19	TRBD1	CASSFQGANTEAFF	TGTGCCAGTAGCTTCCAGGGGGCGAACACTGAAGCTTTCTTT
NA	TRBJ1-1	TRBV12-3/TRBV12-4	TRBD1	CASRTGGGFSAFF	TGTGCCAGCAGGACAGGGGGCGGTTTCTCAGCTTTCTTT
many	TRBJ1-2	TRBV7-2	NA	CASSLERLTGSGGYTF	TGTGCCAGCAGCTTAGAACGTCTCACAGGTTCGGGTGGCTACACCTTC
many	TRBJ2-2	TRBV7-2	NA	CASRIQEGKGAGELFF	TGTGCCAGCAGAATTCAGGAGGGGAAAGGCGCCGGGGAGCTGTTTTTT
many	TRBJ2-7	TRBV6-2/TRBV6-3	NA	CASSYRLVRYEQYF	TGTGCCAGCAGTTACAGGCTAGTTCGGTACGAGCAGTACTTC
few	TRBJ2-3	TRBV5-1	NA	CASSLGLQINTDTQYF	TGCGCCAGCAGCTTGGGACTTCAAATAAACACAGATACGCAGTATTTT
NA	TRBJ2-1	TRBV14	TRBD2	CASSQLADNPWIEQFF	TGTGCCAGCAGCCAACTAGCGGACAACCCATGGATTGAGCAGTTCTTC
many	TRBJ1-4	TRBV7-2	TRBD1	CASSFRGQGTEKLFF	TGTGCCAGCAGCTTCCGGGGACAGGGGACTGAAAAACTGTTTTTT
NA	TRBJ2-7	TRBV6-2/TRBV6-3	TRBD1	CASSYMDRGDEQYF	TGTGCCAGCAGTTACATGGACAGGGGAGACGAGCAGTACTTC
NA	TRBJ2-1	TRBV20-1	TRBD2	CSARLLGLAGGGLTYNEQFF	TGCAGTGCTAGACTACTCGGACTAGCGGGGGGAGGTTTGACCTACAATGAGCAGTTCTTC
many	TRBJ2-1	TRBV7-8	TRBD2	CASSLSTAGGHEQFF	TGTGCCAGCAGCCTATCTACAGCGGGAGGGCATGAGCAGTTCTTC
few	TRBJ2-7	TRBV12-3/TRBV12-4	TRBD2	CATGTSGLYEQYF	TGTGCCACCGGGACTAGCGGCCTCTACGAGCAGTACTTC
NA	TRBJ2-3	TRBV7-2	TRBD2	CASSPWVAGGGDTQYF	TGTGCCAGCAGCCCCTGGGTAGCGGGAGGTGGGGATACGCAGTATTTT
once	TRBJ2-1	TRBV2	TRBD1	CASRLLLPGQGTNEQFF	TGTGCCAGCAGGTTACTCTTACCGGGACAGGGGACCAATGAGCAGTTCTTC